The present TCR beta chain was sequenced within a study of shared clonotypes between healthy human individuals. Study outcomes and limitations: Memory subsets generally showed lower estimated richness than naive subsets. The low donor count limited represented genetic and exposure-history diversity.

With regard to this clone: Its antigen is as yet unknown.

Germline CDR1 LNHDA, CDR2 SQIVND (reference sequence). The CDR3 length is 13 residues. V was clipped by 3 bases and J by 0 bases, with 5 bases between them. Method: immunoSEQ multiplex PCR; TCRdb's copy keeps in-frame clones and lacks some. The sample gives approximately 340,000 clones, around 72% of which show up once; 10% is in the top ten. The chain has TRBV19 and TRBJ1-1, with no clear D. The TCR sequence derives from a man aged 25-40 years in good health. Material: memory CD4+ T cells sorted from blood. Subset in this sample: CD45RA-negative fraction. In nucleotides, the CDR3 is TGTGCCAGTAGTATCGTGTTGAACACTGAAGCTTTCTTT. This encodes CASSIVLNTEAFF.